This T cell receptor (beta chain) stems from a study of vaccination and CD4 T cells after COVID-19. Across the whole study: According to the study, participants were given two doses of BNT162b2 or mRNA-1273 vaccine.

Germline CDR1 KGHSH, CDR2 LQKENI. The CDR3 is 14 residues long. Trimming took 2 bases from V and 7 from J; bases not matched to a gene: 7. This clonotype has more than one count but fewer than ten. The antigen remains unidentified. Treatment indicated: roughly 10-day PBMC culture with coronavirus spike peptide pools or control peptides (ViraFEST assay). Study-level points and caveats: Early timepoints after natural infection were not analyzed in these convalescent patients.

Cultured CD4+ T cell DNA was sequenced using the Oncomine TCR Beta short-read assay. TCRdb reprocessed the PCR reads via MiXCR and lists one record per CDR3 protein. The sample shows under 20,000 distinct CDR3 sequences, around 55% of them seen only once. The TCR originated in a human donor with COVID-19. The source material was cultured CD4+ T cells from blood, sampled after SARS-CoV-2 vaccination. The V and J genes are TRBV18 and TRBJ1-2, with 7 bases lining up with TRBD1. The CDR3 DNA reads TGTGCCAGCTCACCAACGGACAGGAAGGGTGGCTACACCTTC. Residues: CASSPTDRKGGYTF.